The following is a T cell receptor (beta chain) sequence with its context. The source of the sample is a study of glioma-infiltrating T cells after dendritic cell vaccination. The time point denotes: after dendritic cell vaccination, including at tumor progression/relapse. This table comes from immunoSEQ multiplex PCR, and its TCRdb copy is limited to in-frame clones, with some not included. The sample carries tens of thousands of clones, about 85% recorded once. The CDR3 contains 14 residues. V gave up 2 bases and J gave up 5 bases; unmatched junction bases: 4. Germline loops: CDR1 SGHRS, CDR2 YFSETQ.

This clonotype was sampled from a human donor with glioblastoma. This chain joins TRBV5-1 and TRBJ2-1, with 7 nucleotides matching TRBD1. This specimen consisted of blood, obtained after dendritic cell vaccination. The CDR3 DNA reads as TGCGCCAGCAGCTTTGGACAGGTCAACAATGAGCAGTTCTTC. Translated, it gives CASSFGQVNNEQFF. Combining the CDR3 with reference TRBV5-1 and TRBJ2-1 gives the whole variable domain KAGVTQTPRYLIKTRGQQVTLSCSPISGHRSVSWYQQTPGQGLQFLFEYFSETQRNKGNFPGRFSGRQFSNSRSEMNVSTLELGDSALYLCASSFGQVNNEQFFGPGTRLTVL.